This passage covers 22 T cell receptor beta chains from one sample sequenced in a study of T cells in Graves' hyperthyroidism and ophthalmopathy. TCR beta CDR3 regions were amplified from RNA. HTBI primers drove first-round RT-PCR of the TCR CDR3. TCRdb reanalysed the multiplex PCR reads using MiXCR and keeps one entry per CDR3 protein. The repertoire holds about 500,000 distinct CDR3 sequences, with around 15% as singletons. The sequencing input was blood. The receptors come from a woman under 30 with Graves' hyperthyroidism.

This clonotype was observed at least ten times. The chain recombines TRBV29-1 with TRBJ2-3, with 12 bases that match TRBD2. The CDR3 has 14 residues. V lost 3 bases and J lost 9; bases outside the gene matches: 7. In germline, CDR1 is SQVTM, CDR2 ANQGSEA. In DNA, the CDR3 is TGCAGCGTTGATCGTCTAGCGGGAGGGGAGACGCAGTATTTT. Protein: CSVDRLAGGETQYF.

The chain couples TRBV5-5 to TRBJ2-7; 7 bases align to TRBD2. This CDR3 comprises 14 residues. Losses at the gene ends were 0 bases for V and 2 bases for J; bases not matched to a gene: 2. Germline CDR1 reads SGHKS; CDR2 reads YYEKEE (reference sequence). The DNA for the CDR3 is TGTGCCAGCAGCTTGGAAGGGACTACCTACGAGCAGTACTTC. Translated: CASSLEGTTYEQYF. The variable domain in full, completed from reference TRBV5-5 and TRBJ2-7, reads DAGVTQSPTHLIKTRGQQVTLRCSPISGHKSVSWYQQVLGQGPQFIFQYYEKEERGRGNFPDRFSARQFPNYSSELNVNALLLGDSALYLCASSLEGTTYEQYFGPGTRLTVT.

In its sample, this clonotype was seen many times. V gene TRBV20-1 combines with J gene TRBJ1-5, with 7 bases lining up with TRBD1. The V gene end was trimmed by 6 bases and the J gene end by 3 bases; junction bases not matched to a gene: 5. Germline V gene sequence: CDR1 DFQATT, CDR2 SNEGSKA (reference sequence). The CDR3 sequence is 13 residues long. CDR3 sequence: CSARQGANQPQHF. The CDR3 region has the DNA TGCAGTGCAAGACAGGGCGCCAATCAGCCCCAGCATTTT.

This clonotype was observed many times. The J gene is TRBJ2-3, the V gene TRBV11-2, with D hard to call. V lost 2 bases and J 0 bases, leaving 12 bases between the germline ends. Germline CDR1 is SGHAT and CDR2 is FQNNGV. The CDR3 length is 16 residues. The CDR3 is CASSLIPFESTDTQYF. The CDR3 DNA reads TGTGCCAGCAGCTTAATCCCCTTTGAGAGCACAGATACGCAGTATTTT.

Of note for this clonotype: Since a much larger clone is just one base distant, this may be a read error. The gene calls are TRBV6-1 and TRBJ2-1; D might be TRBD1 (6 bases). The CDR3 has 15 residues. Germline V gene lookup returns CDR1 MNHNS and CDR2 SASEGT. CDR3 nucleotide sequence: TGTGCCAGCAGGCCTACAGGGAGCTCCTACAATGGGCAGTTCTTC. It yields the protein CASRPTGSSYNGQFF.

A note on this clonotype: One base away lies a much larger clone, so this may be a sequencing read error. V is TRBV12-5 and J is TRBJ2-1; TRBD2 might be the D (8 bases). Germline V CDR1 and CDR2: LGHNT, FRNRAP. V was shortened by 6 bases and J by 12 bases, with 18 bases between the two germline ends. The CDR3 runs 13 residues. The CDR3 DNA sequence: TGTGCTAGTGGCAGGGGGACTAGTAGGGGGCAGTTCTTC. Amino acids: CASGRGTSRGQFF.

This clonotype was detected only a few times. The V call is TRBV12-3 or TRBV12-4, the J call TRBJ2-1; weak D call: TRBD2 (6 bases). This CDR3 has 14 amino acids. Trimming shortened V by 2 bases and J by 8 bases, and 13 bases separated the two germline ends. CDR3 DNA sequence: TGTGCCAGCAGTTTACAGGGCGGGATGGATGAGCAGTTCTTC. Protein sequence: CASSLQGGMDEQFF.

This clonotype has ten or more counts. J is TRBJ1-2 and V is TRBV28; 7 bases line up with TRBD1. CDR3 length: 12 residues. Germline V gene sequence: CDR1 MDHEN, CDR2 SYDVKM. Trimming at V came to 6 bases and at J to 6 bases, leaving 4 bases not matched to a gene. The CDR3, as DNA: TGTGCCAGCAGGATGACAGGGAATGGCTACACCTTC. This gives the protein CASRMTGNGYTF.

V gene TRBV20-1 combines with J gene TRBJ1-5; 10 bases map to TRBD1. Per germline, CDR1 DFQATT and CDR2 SNEGSKA (reference sequence). Losses at the gene ends were 2 bases for V and 1 base for J; bases not matched to a gene: 14. The CDR3 spans 19 residues. DNA for the CDR3: TGCAGTGCTAGAAAATCTCGGACAGGGGGTTTGGGCAGCAATCAGCCCCAGCATTTT. It encodes CSARKSRTGGLGSNQPQHF.

The chain employs TRBV19 and TRBJ2-7; 9 bases match TRBD2. Germline V gene data show CDR1 as LNHDA and CDR2 as SQIVND (reference sequence). This CDR3 comprises 14 residues. With 6 bases clipped from V and 3 bases from J, the junction kept 6 bases outside the gene matches. CDR3 sequence: CASSRAGGGYEQYF. CDR3 coding DNA: TGTGCCAGTAGCCGAGCGGGAGGAGGCTACGAGCAGTACTTC. Full variable domain (rest looked up from reference TRBV19 and TRBJ2-7): DGGITQSPKYLFRKEGQNVTLSCEQNLNHDAMYWYRQDPGQGLRLIYYSQIVNDFQKGDIAEGYSVSREKKESFPLTVTSAQKNPTAFYLCASSRAGGGYEQYFGPGTRLTVT.

This clonotype came up many times. This rearrangement joins TRBV7-9 to TRBJ1-2, with a tentative D call TRBD1 (5 bases). The germline V gene encodes CDR1 SEHNR and CDR2 FQNEAQ (reference sequence). Trimming cost V 0 bases and J 8 bases, with 16 bases left between them. The CDR3 length is 15 residues. CDR3 DNA: TGTGCCAGCAGCTTAGCCGATCAGGGAGGTGGCGGCTACACCTTC. This translates into CASSLADQGGGGYTF.

Comment on this clonotype: A read error may account for a junction end that differs from germline. The chain links TRBV29-1 to TRBJ1-1, with 12 bases lining up with TRBD1. Germline loops: CDR1 SQVTM, CDR2 ANQGSEA. There are 15 residues in the CDR3. The CDR3 DNA is TGCAGCGTTGATCCGGGACAGGGGGCGAACATTGAAGCTTTCTTT. Its protein is CSVDPGQGANIEAFF.

Only a few counts were recorded for this clonotype. For the CDR3, the DNA is TGTGCCACCGGGCGGGGCAATCAAGAGACCCAGTACTTC. Amino acids: CATGRGNQETQYF. The genes are TRBV7-9 and TRBJ2-5, with D perhaps matching TRBD2 (6 bases). Germline V gene lookup returns CDR1 SEHNR and CDR2 FQNEAQ (reference sequence). CDR3 length: 13 residues. Trimming removed 10 bases from V and 2 bases from J, with 14 bases in between.

This clonotype was seen ten or more times. The chain uses TRBV7-2 and TRBJ1-6, with unresolved D. The CDR3 consists of 15 residues. V was clipped by 3 bases and J by 7 bases, with 13 bases between them. Germline assignment: CDR1 SGHTA and CDR2 FQGNSA. The CDR3 protein is CASSFEIQLNSPLHF. DNA for the CDR3: TGTGCCAGCAGCTTTGAGATTCAGCTAAATTCACCCCTCCACTTT.

This clonotype appeared a few times. The CDR3 DNA reads as TGTGCCAGCCGATTCCTCAGGGGATCCAACAATGAGCAGTTCTTC. This translates into CASRFLRGSNNEQFF. V and J are TRBV6-1 and TRBJ2-1; weak D call: TRBD1 (6 bases). V was clipped by 8 bases and J by 5 bases, with 19 bases between them. Germline CDR1 and CDR2: MNHNS and SASEGT. There are 15 residues in the CDR3.

This clonotype was seen repeatedly, ten times or more. The chain employs TRBV30 and TRBJ2-7; 8 nucleotides align to TRBD2. Germline V gene lookup returns CDR1 GTSNPN and CDR2 SVGIG (reference sequence). The CDR3 contains 13 residues. The V and J ends lost 5 bases and 2 bases, in that order; junction bases with no gene match: 5. Here the CDR3 reads CAWSGTSAYEQYF. The CDR3 coding sequence is TGTGCCTGGTCCGGGACTAGTGCCTACGAGCAGTACTTC.

The rearrangement joins TRBV7-2 to TRBJ2-5, with D perhaps being TRBD1 or TRBD2 (5 bases each). Germline CDR1 reads SGHTA; CDR2 reads FQGNSA. The V and J ends lost 5 bases and 5 bases respectively, with 21 bases between them. CDR3 length: 16 residues. The DNA of the CDR3 is TGTGCCAGCAGCGCCCCCCGGGATCCTTGGGGGGAGACCCAGTACTTC. Residues: CASSAPRDPWGETQYF.

The V gene is TRBV28, the J gene TRBJ2-2, with D hard to call. The V end was cut by 2 bases, the J end by 5 bases, with 12 bases between. Germline V gene data show CDR1 as MDHEN and CDR2 as SYDVKM. The CDR3 is 15 amino acids. Written as DNA, the CDR3 is TGTGCCAGCAGTTTAGTCCGTGGAAATACCGGGGAGCTGTTTTTT. As protein: CASSLVRGNTGELFF. Variable domain in full (rest from reference TRBV28 and TRBJ2-2): DVKVTQSSRYLVKRTGEKVFLECVQDMDHENMFWYRQDPGLGLRLIYFSYDVKMKEKGDIPEGYSVSREKKERFSLILESASTNQTSMYLCASSLVRGNTGELFFGEGSRLTVL.

This clonotype was seen many times. The chain recombines TRBV7-9 with TRBJ1-1; possibly TRBD1 for D (6 bases). CDR3 length: 14 amino acids. The germline V gene encodes CDR1 SEHNR and CDR2 FQNEAQ (reference sequence). V lost 5 bases and J 1 base, leaving 11 bases between the germline ends. Here the CDR3 reads CASSLKTGNTEAFF. The CDR3 DNA reads TGTGCCAGCAGCCTCAAGACAGGGAACACTGAAGCTTTCTTT.

This clonotype was found many times. The gene calls are TRBV5-5 and TRBJ1-2, with no clear D. The CDR3 loop spans 15 amino acids. The germline V gene has CDR1 SGHKS and CDR2 YYEKEE (reference sequence). V was clipped by 1 base and J by 0 bases, with 10 bases between them. The CDR3 is CASSLRVSPNYGYTF. The CDR3 nucleotides are TGTGCCAGCAGCTTGCGGGTCAGCCCTAACTATGGCTACACCTTC. The variable domain in full, with the rest retrieved from reference TRBV5-5 and TRBJ1-2, is DAGVTQSPTHLIKTRGQQVTLRCSPISGHKSVSWYQQVLGQGPQFIFQYYEKEERGRGNFPDRFSARQFPNYSSELNVNALLLGDSALYLCASSLRVSPNYGYTFGSGTRLTVV.

This clonotype was seen a handful of times. The rearrangement joins TRBV20-1 to TRBJ1-5; D might be TRBD1 (5 bases). This CDR3 is 13 amino acids long. V lost 5 bases and J 7 bases, leaving 15 bases between the germline ends. Germline V gene data show CDR1 as DFQATT and CDR2 as SNEGSKA (reference sequence). The chain's CDR3 is CSALGRGGQPQHF. CDR3 nucleotide sequence: TGCAGTGCTCTGGGGAGGGGCGGGCAGCCCCAGCATTTT.

This clonotype was observed many times. V usage is TRBV6-1 and J usage is TRBJ2-3; 7 bases match TRBD1. V shed 4 bases and J 0 bases; nucleotides not matched to a gene: 4. CDR1 is MNHNS and CDR2 is SASEGT in the germline V gene. The CDR3 runs to 15 residues. The CDR3 is CASSVNRGSTDTQYF. The CDR3 nucleotides are TGTGCCAGCAGTGTCAACAGGGGTAGCACAGATACGCAGTATTTT.